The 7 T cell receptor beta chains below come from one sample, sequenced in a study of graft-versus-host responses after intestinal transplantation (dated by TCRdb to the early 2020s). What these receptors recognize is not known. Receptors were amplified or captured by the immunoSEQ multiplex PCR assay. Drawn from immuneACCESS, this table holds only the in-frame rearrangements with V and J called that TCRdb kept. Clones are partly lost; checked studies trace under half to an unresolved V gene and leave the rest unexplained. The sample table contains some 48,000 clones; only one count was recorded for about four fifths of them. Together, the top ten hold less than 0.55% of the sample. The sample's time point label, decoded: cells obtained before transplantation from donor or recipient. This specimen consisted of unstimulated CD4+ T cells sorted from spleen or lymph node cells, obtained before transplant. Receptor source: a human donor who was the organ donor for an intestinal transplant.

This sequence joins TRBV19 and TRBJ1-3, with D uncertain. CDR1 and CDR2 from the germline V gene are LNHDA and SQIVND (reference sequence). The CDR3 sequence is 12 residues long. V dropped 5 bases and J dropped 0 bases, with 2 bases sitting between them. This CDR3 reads CASSFSGNTIYF. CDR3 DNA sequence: TGTGCCAGTAGTTTCTCTGGAAACACCATATATTTT.

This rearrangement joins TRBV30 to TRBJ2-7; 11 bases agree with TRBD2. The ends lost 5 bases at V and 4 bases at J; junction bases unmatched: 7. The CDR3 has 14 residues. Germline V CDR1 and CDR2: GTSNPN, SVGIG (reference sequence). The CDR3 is CAWGVAGGPYEQYF. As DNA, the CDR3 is TGTGCCTGGGGCGTAGCGGGAGGGCCTTACGAGCAGTACTTC.

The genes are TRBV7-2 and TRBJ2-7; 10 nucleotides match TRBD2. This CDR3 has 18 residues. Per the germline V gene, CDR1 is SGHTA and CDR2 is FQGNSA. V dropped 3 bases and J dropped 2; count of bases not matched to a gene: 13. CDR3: CASSFPSGGLLHPYEQYF. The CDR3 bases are TGTGCCAGCAGCTTCCCTAGCGGGGGCCTCCTCCACCCCTACGAGCAGTACTTC.

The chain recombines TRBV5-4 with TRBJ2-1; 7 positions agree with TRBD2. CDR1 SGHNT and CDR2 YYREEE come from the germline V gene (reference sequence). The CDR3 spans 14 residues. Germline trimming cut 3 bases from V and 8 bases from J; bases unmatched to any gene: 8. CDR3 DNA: TGTGCCAGCAGCTCGCAACTAGCGACCGATGAGCAGTTCTTC. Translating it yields CASSSQLATDEQFF.

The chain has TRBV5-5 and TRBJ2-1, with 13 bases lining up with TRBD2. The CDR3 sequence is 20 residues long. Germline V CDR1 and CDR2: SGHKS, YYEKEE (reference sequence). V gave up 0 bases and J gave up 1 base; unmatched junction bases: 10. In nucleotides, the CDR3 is TGTGCCAGCAGCTTGGTCCCCGGGACTAGCGGGGCGTCGTCCTACAATGAGCAGTTCTTC. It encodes CASSLVPGTSGASSYNEQFF.

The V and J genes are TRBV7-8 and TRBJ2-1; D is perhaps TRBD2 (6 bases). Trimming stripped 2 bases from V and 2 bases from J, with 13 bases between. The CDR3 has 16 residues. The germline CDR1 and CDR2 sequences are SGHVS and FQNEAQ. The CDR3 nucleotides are TGTGCCAGCAGCTTACGTCGGGACTTAGCCTACAATGAGCAGTTCTTC. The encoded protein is CASSLRRDLAYNEQFF.

DNA of the CDR3: TGTGCCAGCAGCAAGGCAAGGGGCCTGGAGACCCAGTACTTC. Its protein is CASSKARGLETQYF. The chain combines TRBV7-2 with TRBJ2-5, with D perhaps matching TRBD1 (5 bases). Trimming cost V 5 bases and J 5 bases, with 15 bases left between them. The CDR3 is 14 residues long. Germline assignment: CDR1 SGHTA and CDR2 FQGNSA.